The TCR beta chain under discussion was sequenced for a study of blood T cell repertoires in COVID-19. Clones were sequenced by immunoSEQ multiplex PCR, and TCRdb holds only the in-frame ones, with some missing. The sample has some 190,000 clones; roughly nine tenths are singletons. Germline V gene data show CDR1 as SGHVS and CDR2 as FNYEAQ. V shed 4 bases, J shed 8 bases, and the junction held 13 bases outside the gene matches. This CDR3 region has 16 residues. This TCR was sampled from a man between 25 and 39 years old with acute or convalescent COVID-19. The chain combines TRBV7-6 with TRBJ2-1; the match to TRBD2 covers 8 bases. The sequenced material came from peripheral blood. Here the CDR3 reads CASSSTPSGSDYEQFF. CDR3 bases: TGTGCCAGCAGCTCCACCCCGAGCGGGAGCGACTATGAGCAGTTCTTC.